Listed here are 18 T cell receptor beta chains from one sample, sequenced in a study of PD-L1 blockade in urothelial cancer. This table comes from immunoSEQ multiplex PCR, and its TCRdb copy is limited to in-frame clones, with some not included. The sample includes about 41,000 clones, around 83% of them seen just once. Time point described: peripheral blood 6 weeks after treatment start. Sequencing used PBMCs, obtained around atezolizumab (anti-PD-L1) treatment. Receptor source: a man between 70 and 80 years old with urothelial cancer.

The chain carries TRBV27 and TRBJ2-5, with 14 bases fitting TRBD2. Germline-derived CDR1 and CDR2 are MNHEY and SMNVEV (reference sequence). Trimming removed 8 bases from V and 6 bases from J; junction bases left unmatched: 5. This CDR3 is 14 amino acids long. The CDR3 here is CASGLAGGAKTQYF. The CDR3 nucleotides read TGTGCCAGCGGACTAGCGGGAGGTGCTAAGACCCAGTACTTC.

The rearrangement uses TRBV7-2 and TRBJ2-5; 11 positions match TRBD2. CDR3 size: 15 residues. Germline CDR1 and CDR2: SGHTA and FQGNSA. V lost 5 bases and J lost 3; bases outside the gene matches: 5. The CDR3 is CASSLGTSGKETQYF. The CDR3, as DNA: TGTGCCAGCAGCCTCGGGACTAGCGGTAAAGAGACCCAGTACTTC.

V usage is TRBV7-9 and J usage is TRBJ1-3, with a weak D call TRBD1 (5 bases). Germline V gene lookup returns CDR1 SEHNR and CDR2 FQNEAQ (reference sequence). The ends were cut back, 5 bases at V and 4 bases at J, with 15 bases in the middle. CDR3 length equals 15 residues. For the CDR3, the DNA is TGTGCCAGCAGCAGTCTAGGGGCTGGAGGAAACACCATATATTTT. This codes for CASSSLGAGGNTIYF.

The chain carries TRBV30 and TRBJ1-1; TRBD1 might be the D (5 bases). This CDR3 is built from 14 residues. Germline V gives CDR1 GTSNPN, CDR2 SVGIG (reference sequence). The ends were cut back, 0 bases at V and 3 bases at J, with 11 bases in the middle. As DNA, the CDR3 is TGTGCCTGGAGTGTAACGCGGGGGGACACTGAAGCTTTCTTT. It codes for CAWSVTRGDTEAFF.

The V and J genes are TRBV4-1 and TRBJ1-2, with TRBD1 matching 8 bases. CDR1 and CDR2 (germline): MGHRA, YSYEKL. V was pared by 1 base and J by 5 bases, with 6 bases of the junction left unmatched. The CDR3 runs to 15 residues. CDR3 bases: TGCGCCAGCAGCCAAGCGCGGGGACAGGATTATGGCTACACCTTC. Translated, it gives CASSQARGQDYGYTF.

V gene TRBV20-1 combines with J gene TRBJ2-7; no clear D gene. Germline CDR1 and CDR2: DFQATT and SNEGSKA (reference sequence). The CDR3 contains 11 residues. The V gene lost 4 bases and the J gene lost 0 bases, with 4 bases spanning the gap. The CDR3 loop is CSATNSYEQYF. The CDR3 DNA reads TGCAGTGCTACTAACTCCTACGAGCAGTACTTC.

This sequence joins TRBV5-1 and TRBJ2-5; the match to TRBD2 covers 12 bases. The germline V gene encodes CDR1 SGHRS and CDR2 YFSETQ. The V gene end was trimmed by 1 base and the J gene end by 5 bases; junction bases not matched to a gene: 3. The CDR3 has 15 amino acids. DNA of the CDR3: TGCGCCAGCAGCTTGCCTAGCGGGAGGGGTGAGACCCAGTACTTC. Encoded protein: CASSLPSGRGETQYF.

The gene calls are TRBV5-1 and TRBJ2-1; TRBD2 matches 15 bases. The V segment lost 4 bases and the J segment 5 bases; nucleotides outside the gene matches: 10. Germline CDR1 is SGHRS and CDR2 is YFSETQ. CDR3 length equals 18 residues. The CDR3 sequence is CASSTYVGTSGRNNEQFF. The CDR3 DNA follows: TGCGCCAGCAGCACCTACGTGGGGACTAGCGGGAGGAACAATGAGCAGTTCTTC.

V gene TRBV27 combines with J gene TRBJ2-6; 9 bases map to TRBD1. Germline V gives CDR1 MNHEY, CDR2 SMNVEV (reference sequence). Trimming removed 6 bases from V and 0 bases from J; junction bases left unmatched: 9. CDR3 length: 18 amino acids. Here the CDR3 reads CASSTGQGQASGANVLTF. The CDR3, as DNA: TGTGCCAGCAGCACGGGACAGGGTCAAGCCTCTGGGGCCAACGTCCTGACTTTC.

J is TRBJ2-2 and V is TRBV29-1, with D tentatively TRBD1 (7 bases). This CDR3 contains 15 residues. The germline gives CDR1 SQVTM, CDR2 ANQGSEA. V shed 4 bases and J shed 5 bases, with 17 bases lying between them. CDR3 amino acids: CSVGPLTGRTGELFF. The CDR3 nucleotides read TGCAGCGTTGGCCCTTTGACAGGGAGGACCGGGGAGCTGTTTTTT.

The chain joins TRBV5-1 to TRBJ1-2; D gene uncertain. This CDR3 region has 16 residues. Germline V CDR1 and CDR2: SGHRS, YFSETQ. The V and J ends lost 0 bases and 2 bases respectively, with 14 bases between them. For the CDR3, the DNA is TGCGCCAGCAGCTTGGTAATGGGAGGGATCAACTATGGCTACACCTTC. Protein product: CASSLVMGGINYGYTF. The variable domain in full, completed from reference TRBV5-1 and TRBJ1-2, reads KAGVTQTPRYLIKTRGQQVTLSCSPISGHRSVSWYQQTPGQGLQFLFEYFSETQRNKGNFPGRFSGRQFSNSRSEMNVSTLELGDSALYLCASSLVMGGINYGYTFGSGTRLTVV.

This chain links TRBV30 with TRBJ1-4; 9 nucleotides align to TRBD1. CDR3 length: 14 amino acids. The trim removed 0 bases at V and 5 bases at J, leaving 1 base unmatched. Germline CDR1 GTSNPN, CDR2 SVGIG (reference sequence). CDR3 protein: CAWSVGTGNEKLFF. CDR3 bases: TGTGCCTGGAGTGTAGGGACAGGGAATGAAAAACTGTTTTTT.

CDR3 DNA sequence: TGCGCCAGCAGCTTGGGTCCTAGCGGTGACGGCAATGAGCAGTTCTTC. Translated: CASSLGPSGDGNEQFF. This rearrangement joins TRBV5-1 to TRBJ2-1; 7 bases fit TRBD2. The germline CDR1 and CDR2 sequences are SGHRS and YFSETQ. The CDR3 extends over 16 amino acids. Losses at the gene ends were 0 bases for V and 6 bases for J; bases not matched to a gene: 9.

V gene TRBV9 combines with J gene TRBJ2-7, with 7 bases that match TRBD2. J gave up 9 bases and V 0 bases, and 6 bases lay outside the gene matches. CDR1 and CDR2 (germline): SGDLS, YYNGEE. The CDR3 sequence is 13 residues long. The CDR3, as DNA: TGTGCCAGCAGCGTAGGCGGTAGCGGGTGGCAGTACTTC. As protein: CASSVGGSGWQYF.

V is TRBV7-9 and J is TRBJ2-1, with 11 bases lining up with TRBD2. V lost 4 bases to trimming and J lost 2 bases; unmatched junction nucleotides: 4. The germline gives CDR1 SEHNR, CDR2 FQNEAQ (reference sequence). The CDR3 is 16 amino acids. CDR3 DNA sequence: TGTGCCAGCAGCTGGACTAGCGGGCCTACCTACAATGAGCAGTTCTTC. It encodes CASSWTSGPTYNEQFF.

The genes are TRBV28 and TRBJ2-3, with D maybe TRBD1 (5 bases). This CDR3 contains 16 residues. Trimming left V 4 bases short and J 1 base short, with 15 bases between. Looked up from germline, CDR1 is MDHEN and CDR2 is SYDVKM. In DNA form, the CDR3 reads TGTGCCAGCAGTTCCCCGGGTGGGGCCCGCACAGATACGCAGTATTTT. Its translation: CASSSPGGARTDTQYF.

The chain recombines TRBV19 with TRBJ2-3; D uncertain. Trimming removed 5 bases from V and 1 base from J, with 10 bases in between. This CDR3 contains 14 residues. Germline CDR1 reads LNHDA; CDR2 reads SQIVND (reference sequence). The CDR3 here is CASSLGWGTDTQYF. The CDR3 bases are TGTGCCAGTAGTTTGGGCTGGGGCACAGATACGCAGTATTTT.

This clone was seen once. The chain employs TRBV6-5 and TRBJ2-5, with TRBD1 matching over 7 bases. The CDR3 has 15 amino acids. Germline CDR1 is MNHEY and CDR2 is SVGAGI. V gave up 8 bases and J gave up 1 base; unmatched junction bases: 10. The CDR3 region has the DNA TGTGCCAGCGGGGAGACGGGACAGAGCCAAGAGACCCAGTACTTC. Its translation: CASGETGQSQETQYF.